This T cell receptor beta chain was found in a study of OX40 agonist ivuxolimab in advanced cancers. Study at large: The diagnoses of dose-escalation patients were hepatocellular carcinoma, melanoma, renal cell or head and neck cancer. There were three patients with partial responses, one having hepatocellular carcinoma and two cutaneous melanoma.

Turning to this clone: Its antigen is not identified.

CDR3 length: 14 amino acids. The V end was cut by 5 bases, the J end by 3 bases, with 13 bases between. Germline V gives CDR1 KGHSH, CDR2 LQKENI. TCRdb's copy holds only in-frame clones and misses some; the assay was immunoSEQ multiplex PCR. The repertoire consists of about 60,000 clones, with about 81% occurring once and the leading ten covering approximately 1%. Findings of the study overall: Dose levels from 0.1 to 3.0 mg/kg saw CD4+ and CD8+ blood T cells expand clonally by week 6.

Here the sequenced sample was CD4+ or CD8+ T cells sorted from blood, taken in a trial of the OX40 agonist ivuxolimab. The sequence came from an adult with an advanced solid tumor such as melanoma, head and neck, liver or kidney cancer. The V gene is TRBV18, the J gene TRBJ2-5, with TRBD1 as a possible D gene (6 bases). The CDR3 spells CASSEVDREETQYF. The CDR3 DNA follows: TGTGCCAGCTCAGAAGTGGACAGAGAAGAGACCCAGTACTTC.